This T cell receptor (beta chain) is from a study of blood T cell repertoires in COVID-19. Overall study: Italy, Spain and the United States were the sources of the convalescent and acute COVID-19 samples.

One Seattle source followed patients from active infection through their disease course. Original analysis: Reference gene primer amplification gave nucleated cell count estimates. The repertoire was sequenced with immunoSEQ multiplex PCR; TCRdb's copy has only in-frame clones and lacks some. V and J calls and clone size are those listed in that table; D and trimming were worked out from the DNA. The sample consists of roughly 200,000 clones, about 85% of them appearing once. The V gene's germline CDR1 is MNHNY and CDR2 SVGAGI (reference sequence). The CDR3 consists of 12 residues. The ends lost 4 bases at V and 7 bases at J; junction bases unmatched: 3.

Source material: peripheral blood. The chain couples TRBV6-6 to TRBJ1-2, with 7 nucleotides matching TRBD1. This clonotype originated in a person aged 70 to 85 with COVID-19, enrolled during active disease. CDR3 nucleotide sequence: TGTGCCAGCAGTTCCTACAGGGGTGGCTACACCTTC. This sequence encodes CASSSYRGGYTF.